Below, one TCR beta chain is given with its context. The sample comes from a study of blood T cell repertoires in COVID-19. On the study more broadly: Samples representing acute and convalescent COVID-19 were sourced from the United States, Italy and Spain.

Looked up from germline, CDR1 is SGHTA and CDR2 is FQGTGA. CDR3 size: 15 residues. V dropped 0 bases and J dropped 0 bases, with 8 bases sitting between them. In the original processing: Reference gene primers were amplified, and this amplification served to estimate nucleated cell counts. Method: immunoSEQ multiplex PCR; TCRdb's copy keeps in-frame clones and lacks some. V and J calls plus clone size are reproduced from that table; the DNA served to infer D and trimming. This repertoire shows under 450,000 clones, about 88% found once; its top ten account for around 7.5%. The Seattle site enrolled patients during active infection and followed them longitudinally.

The TCR was taken from an older woman with COVID-19, enrolled during active disease. The sequenced sample consisted of peripheral blood. This chain links TRBV7-3 with TRBJ1-2; D is unclear. The DNA for the CDR3 is TGTGCCAGCAGCTTAACACATCGCTCTAACTATGGCTACACCTTC. Its translation is CASSLTHRSNYGYTF. Together with reference TRBV7-3 and TRBJ1-2, the CDR3 gives the full variable domain: GAGVSQTPSNKVTEKGKYVELRCDPISGHTALYWYRQSLGQGPEFLIYFQGTGAADDSGLPNDRFFAVRPEGSVSTLKIQRTERGDSAVYLCASSLTHRSNYGYTFGSGTRLTVV.